Below, one TCR beta chain is given with its context. Its antigen remains unidentified. Extraction of total RNA produced a minimum of 5.5 micrograms from each sample. The sample comes from a study of blood T cells in healthy people across ages. Study-wide background: T cells yielded about one barcoded beta molecule per two cells through template switching. Study-wide findings and caveats: A roughly linear fall in TCR beta diversity per million T cells was seen with increasing age.

A sample-barcoded 5' primer and a J-beta primer mix were used in a second PCR of about 7 to 11 cycles. A minimum of 2.5 million CDR3-containing paired-end reads was obtained for each sample. MiXCR, applied by TCRdb to the 5' RACE reads, yields one record per CDR3 protein. Among around 990,000 distinct CDR3 sequences listed, approximately 26% were seen once. Looked up from germline, CDR1 is SGHNT and CDR2 is YYREEE (reference sequence). The V end was cut by 0 bases, the J end by 0 bases, with 4 bases between. The CDR3 extends over 14 amino acids. The same data also went into a second study, on T cells of mothers and their children.

Sequenced material: blood. The receptor comes from a girl aged 2 to 9 in good health. The genes are TRBV5-4 and TRBJ2-1; unclear D gene. CDR3 DNA: TGTGCCAGCAGCTTGGCCCTCTCCTACAATGAGCAGTTCTTC. It is translated as CASSLALSYNEQFF.